A single sample is the source of the 17 T cell receptor beta chains below, sequenced in a study of shared clonotypes between healthy human individuals. TCRdb's copy holds only in-frame clones and misses some; the assay was immunoSEQ multiplex PCR. The sample yields over 400,000 clones, approximately 95% seen once. Material: naive CD4+ T cells sorted from blood. Subset of the sample: CD45RA+ positively selected. These receptors were collected from a woman aged 25 to 39 in good health.

The J gene is TRBJ1-4, the V gene TRBV7-8; 7 positions agree with TRBD1. V gave up 5 bases and J gave up 10 bases; unmatched junction bases: 16. CDR3 length: 16 residues. Germline V gene lookup returns CDR1 SGHVS and CDR2 FQNEAQ. The CDR3 region is CASSQAGGRGSAKLFF. As DNA, the CDR3 is TGTGCCAGCAGCCAGGCAGGAGGCAGGGGGAGTGCAAAACTGTTTTTT.

The chain uses TRBV5-1 and TRBJ2-7, with D perhaps matching TRBD2 (5 bases). V lost 1 base to trimming and J lost 2 bases, with 10 bases between them. The CDR3 contains 14 residues. Germline V lookup: CDR1 SGHRS, CDR2 YFSETQ. DNA of the CDR3: TGCGCCAGCAGCTTGAGAAGCGGTCCCTACGAGCAGTACTTC. Translated: CASSLRSGPYEQYF.

To note about this clone: Other DNA sequences of this sample code for an identical CDR3. The chain is built from TRBV5-1 and TRBJ2-7; 12 bases align to TRBD2. After removal of 3 bases from V and 0 bases from J, the junction contained 1 base not matched to a gene. Germline V lookup: CDR1 SGHRS, CDR2 YFSETQ. The CDR3 length is 15 residues. CDR3 sequence: CASSSGLAGSYEQYF. CDR3 DNA: TGCGCCAGCAGCTCGGGACTAGCGGGCTCCTACGAGCAGTACTTC.

This chain links TRBV4-1 with TRBJ2-5, with D perhaps TRBD2 (6 bases). This CDR3 spans 16 amino acids. Germline CDR1 MGHRA, CDR2 YSYEKL. V dropped 4 bases and J dropped 0 bases, with 15 bases sitting between them. The CDR3 bases are TGCGCCAGCAGCCCAGTACCCAGCGGGTACCAAGAGACCCAGTACTTC. Translation: CASSPVPSGYQETQYF.

This chain connects TRBV9 to TRBJ2-1; perhaps TRBD2 as D (5 bases). The CDR3 covers 16 residues. V was shortened by 0 bases and J by 7 bases, with 17 bases between the two germline ends. CDR1 is SGDLS, CDR2 YYNGEE, per germline. The CDR3 loop reads CASSVAIGGSRNEQFF. CDR3 DNA sequence: TGTGCCAGCAGCGTAGCTATTGGTGGGAGTAGAAATGAGCAGTTCTTC.

This clone was recorded only once. The CDR3 DNA reads as TGTGCCACCAGCAGGCAGGGGGAGTCCTACGAGCAGTACTTC. Amino acid sequence: CATSRQGESYEQYF. This chain links TRBV15 with TRBJ2-7; 7 bases map to TRBD1. The J segment lost 1 base and the V segment lost 3 bases, leaving 3 bases of the junction unmatched. The V gene's germline CDR1 is LNHNV and CDR2 YYDKDF (reference sequence). CDR3 size: 14 residues.

The rearrangement links TRBV11-2 to TRBJ2-5; D is uncertain. The CDR3 length is 13 residues. Germline assignment: CDR1 SGHAT and CDR2 FQNNGV. V was pared by 3 bases and J by 7 bases, with 12 bases between. The CDR3 spells CASSLGLSGTQYF. The CDR3 DNA is TGTGCCAGCAGCTTGGGCCTCAGTGGGACCCAGTACTTC. The full variable domain, with the rest looked up from reference TRBV11-2 and TRBJ2-5, is EAGVAQSPRYKIIEKRQSVAFWCNPISGHATLYWYQQILGQGPKLLIQFQNNGVVDDSQLPKDRFSAERLKGVDSTLKIQPAKLEDSAVYLCASSLGLSGTQYFGPGTRLLVL.

J is TRBJ1-1 and V is TRBV11-2, with D unclear. V lost 8 bases to trimming and J lost 5 bases, with 18 bases between them. This CDR3 is built from 14 residues. Germline values: CDR1 SGHAT, CDR2 FQNNGV. DNA for the CDR3: TGTGCCAGCGGAAAAGCTAGCCACGATACTGAAGCTTTCTTT. Translation: CASGKASHDTEAFF.

V usage is TRBV5-1 and J usage is TRBJ1-1; TRBD1 is a possible D gene (6 bases). With 4 bases removed from V and 4 bases from J, the gap between germline ends came to 23 bases. Looked up from germline, CDR1 is SGHRS and CDR2 is YFSETQ. The length of the CDR3 is 17 residues. In nucleotides, the CDR3 is TGCGCCAGCAGCCTAAACAGGGCCGGGATCGTGGGCACTGAAGCTTTCTTT. Translating it yields CASSLNRAGIVGTEAFF.

J is TRBJ2-2 and V is TRBV18; D unresolved. V dropped 2 bases and J dropped 2 bases, with 6 bases sitting between them. CDR3 size: 14 residues. Germline V gene sequence: CDR1 KGHSH, CDR2 LQKENI. CDR3 nucleotides: TGTGCCAGCTCACCAAAGGGTAACACCGGGGAGCTGTTTTTT. Protein sequence: CASSPKGNTGELFF.

The chain recombines TRBV30 with TRBJ2-7; D gene uncertain. Germline V lookup: CDR1 GTSNPN, CDR2 SVGIG (reference sequence). This CDR3 region has 13 residues. Trimming took 3 bases from V and 7 from J, leaving 16 bases between them. The CDR3 bases are TGTGCCTGGAGAAAAAAGGAAGGATCTGAGCAGTACTTC. This gives the protein CAWRKKEGSEQYF.

The chain joins TRBV28 to TRBJ1-2; 8 positions agree with TRBD1. V lost 5 bases to trimming and J lost 8 bases; unmatched junction nucleotides: 13. Looked up from germline, CDR1 is MDHEN and CDR2 is SYDVKM. This CDR3 is built from 15 residues. In DNA, the CDR3 is TGTGCCAGCAGTCCAAGGGACAGGTATTTTATGGGCTACACCTTC. Amino acids: CASSPRDRYFMGYTF.

This clone was found once. The J gene is TRBJ2-6, the V gene TRBV18; possible D gene TRBD2, 6 bases. Germline assignment: CDR1 KGHSH and CDR2 LQKENI. Trimming took off 2 bases at V and 0 bases at J, with 14 bases between the two ends. This CDR3 region has 18 residues. CDR3 sequence: CASSPIAGLDSGANVLTF. The CDR3 DNA reads TGTGCCAGCTCACCAATTGCGGGACTCGACTCTGGGGCCAACGTCCTGACTTTC. Using reference TRBV18 and TRBJ2-6 for the parts outside the CDR3, the full variable domain is NAGVMQNPRHLVRRRGQEARLRCSPMKGHSHVYWYRQLPEEGLKFMVYLQKENIIDESGMPKERFSAEFPKEGPSILRIQQVVRGDSAAYFCASSPIAGLDSGANVLTFGAGSRLTVL.

The CDR3 loop reads CASSYSDTEAFF. The DNA of the CDR3 is TGTGCCAGCAGTTACTCGGACACTGAAGCTTTCTTT. The V gene is TRBV6-6, the J gene TRBJ1-1; D not certain. The V end was cut by 0 bases, the J end by 3 bases, with 2 bases between. This CDR3 has 12 amino acids. Germline CDR1 MNHNY, CDR2 SVGAGI (reference sequence).

The gene calls are TRBV29-1 and TRBJ1-4; D is unresolved. V was clipped by 4 bases and J by 2 bases, with 5 bases between them. The CDR3 loop spans 12 amino acids. Per germline, CDR1 SQVTM and CDR2 ANQGSEA. As DNA, the CDR3 is TGCAGCGTTGGGTGGACTAATGAAAAACTGTTTTTT. It encodes CSVGWTNEKLFF.

V gene TRBV29-1 combines with J gene TRBJ1-5, with D possibly matching TRBD1 (5 bases). V lost 4 bases and J 3 bases, leaving 7 bases between the germline ends. The CDR3 length is 12 residues. The germline gives CDR1 SQVTM, CDR2 ANQGSEA. Written as DNA, the CDR3 is TGCAGCGTTGGGGGGGACAATCAGCCCCAGCATTTT. Translation gives CSVGGDNQPQHF.

The chain uses TRBV28 and TRBJ2-1; 9 bases map to TRBD2. Germline V gene lookup returns CDR1 MDHEN and CDR2 SYDVKM. The junction had 9 bases not matched to a gene; V was cut back by 3 bases and J by 9 bases. The CDR3 is 15 amino acids. The DNA of the CDR3 is TGTGCCAGCAGTTTTAGCGGGAGCCGGAGTGGTGAGCAGTTCTTC. Its protein product is CASSFSGSRSGEQFF. Combining the CDR3 with reference TRBV28 and TRBJ2-1 gives the whole variable domain DVKVTQSSRYLVKRTGEKVFLECVQDMDHENMFWYRQDPGLGLRLIYFSYDVKMKEKGDIPEGYSVSREKKERFSLILESASTNQTSMYLCASSFSGSRSGEQFFGPGTRLTVL.